This T cell receptor (beta chain) was recorded in a study of tumor and adjacent non-tumor tissue in lung cancer. A modified ARM-PCR protocol with three rounds of nested PCR amplified TCRbeta. TCRdb redid the calling of the multiplex PCR reads with MiXCR, one entry per CDR3 protein. Among some 200,000 distinct CDR3 sequences listed, 70% to 75% were seen once. As to this clonotype: A much larger clone differs by one base, so this may be a read error.

No cell sorting was done before RNA was extracted from the tissue. The clonotype was recovered from a man aged 55 to 70 with non-small cell lung cancer. Sequenced sample: lung tumor tissue.

CDR3 sequence (DNA): TGCAGCGTTGAAGGGGGAGGGGGCATATCCTACGAGCAGTACTTC. It specifies CSVEGGGGISYEQYF. The rearrangement joins TRBV29-1 to TRBJ2-7; D may correspond to TRBD1 or TRBD2 (7 bases each). The CDR3 has 15 residues. Looked up from germline, CDR1 is SQVTM and CDR2 is ANQGSEA. Trimming took 1 base from V and 1 from J, leaving 14 bases between them.